The rows below give T cell receptor beta chains drawn from one sample of a study of OX40 agonist ivuxolimab in advanced cancers. Clones were read by immunoSEQ multiplex PCR, and TCRdb kept only the in-frame ones, dropping some. The top ten hold 4.6% of the sample, which has roughly 53,000 clones, almost 85% seen once. The sample was CD4+ or CD8+ T cells sorted from blood, taken in a trial of the OX40 agonist ivuxolimab. The receptors here all came from an adult with an advanced solid tumor such as melanoma, head and neck, liver or kidney cancer. CDR3s include the opening cysteine and the closing phenylalanine or tryptophan. Fields, in order: D gene, clone size, J gene, V gene, CDR3 DNA, CDR3 protein. The D gene is left open where the match is weak. The size entry is marked missing in some rows and otherwise reads once, few, many or a size class.

NA | NA | TRBJ1-1 | TRBV7-2 | TGTGCCAGCAGGGGGCAACGGGGCGACACGAGTGAAGCTTTCTTT | CASRGQRGDTSEAFF
TRBD2 | NA | TRBJ2-7 | TRBV7-2 | TGTGCCAGCAGCTTAGATGCCGGGAGGACCTACGAGCAGTACTTC | CASSLDAGRTYEQYF
NA | once | TRBJ2-5 | TRBV7-3 | TGTGCCAGCAGTCCTGCGGGAGAGACCCAGTACTTC | CASSPAGETQYF
NA | NA | TRBJ2-1 | TRBV28 | TGTGCCAGCAGTTTTGGTTACAATGAGCAGTTCTTC | CASSFGYNEQFF
TRBD2 | NA | TRBJ2-5 | TRBV5-1 | TGCGCCAGCAGCTTGCGTCAAACTAGCGGAAAGACCCAAGAGACCCAGTACTTC | CASSLRQTSGKTQETQYF
NA | NA | TRBJ1-3 | TRBV7-6 | TGTGCCAGCAGCTTAGTGGGTGGCGGCTCTGGAAACACCATATATTTT | CASSLVGGGSGNTIYF
TRBD2 | NA | TRBJ2-3 | TRBV2 | TGTGCCAGCAGTGGTCGTAGGACTAGCGACCTTTCGCAGTATTTT | CASSGRRTSDLSQYF
TRBD1 | NA | TRBJ2-2 | TRBV7-3 | TGTGCCAGCAGCTTTAACAGGGGAACCGGGGAGCTGTTTTTT | CASSFNRGTGELFF
NA | once | TRBJ2-3 | TRBV19 | TGTGCCAGTAGTCGGACAAACACAGATACGCAGTATTTT | CASSRTNTDTQYF
TRBD2 | NA | TRBJ2-3 | TRBV7-9 | TGTGCCAGCAGCTCCCGAGGGTCGCGGGGGAGCACAGATACGCAGTATTTT | CASSSRGSRGSTDTQYF
TRBD1 | NA | TRBJ1-2 | TRBV19 | TGTGCCAGTGTCGACAGGGTAAATGGCTACACCTTC | CASVDRVNGYTF
NA | NA | TRBJ2-2 | TRBV5-6 | TGTGCCAGCAGCTCTCAGTGGGGGTCCATCAACACCGGGGAGCTGTTTTTT | CASSSQWGSINTGELFF
NA | NA | TRBJ2-7 | TRBV5-1 | TGCGCCAGCAGCTTTATCTTTAGGGAACGGGAGCAGTACTTC | CASSFIFREREQYF
NA | NA | TRBJ1-4 | TRBV27 | TGTGCCAGCCGCCCGACGCGGGCTGAAAAACTGTTTTTT | CASRPTRAEKLFF
TRBD2 | NA | TRBJ2-1 | TRBV6-5 | TGTGCCAGCAGTTATGGCCTAGCGGGTAACAATGAGCAGTTCTTC | CASSYGLAGNNEQFF
NA | NA | TRBJ2-5 | TRBV5-6 | TGTGCCAGCAGCTTGACCTTACAAGAGACCCAGTACTTC | CASSLTLQETQYF
TRBD1 | NA | TRBJ1-2 | TRBV6-9 | TGTGCCAGCACCCCAGGGGGGGCTCGCTATGGCTACACCTTC | CASTPGGARYGYTF
NA | NA | TRBJ1-5 | TRBV10-2 | TGCGCCAGCAGAAAAGAGGTAGGGAATCAGCCCCAGCATTTT | CASRKEVGNQPQHF